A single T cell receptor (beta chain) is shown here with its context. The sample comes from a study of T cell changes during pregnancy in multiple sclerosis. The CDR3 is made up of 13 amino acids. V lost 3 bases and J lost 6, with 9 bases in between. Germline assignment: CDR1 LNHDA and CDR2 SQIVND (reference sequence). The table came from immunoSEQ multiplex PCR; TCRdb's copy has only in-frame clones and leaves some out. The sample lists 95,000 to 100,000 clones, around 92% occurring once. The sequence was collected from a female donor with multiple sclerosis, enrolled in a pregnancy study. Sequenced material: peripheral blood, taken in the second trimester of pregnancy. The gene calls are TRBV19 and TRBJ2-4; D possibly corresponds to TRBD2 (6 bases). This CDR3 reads CASSIVEGNIQYF. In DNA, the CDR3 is TGTGCCAGTAGTATCGTGGAGGGAAACATTCAGTACTTC.